The sequence of this T cell receptor beta chain was determined in a study of T-cell reconstitution after alpha-beta-depleted transplantation in children. The CDR3 spans 12 residues. Germline V gene data show CDR1 as LNHDA and CDR2 as SQIVND (reference sequence). Trimming removed 3 bases at V and 7 bases at J, with 9 bases between. During its preparation, the TCRbeta library received unique molecular identifiers. TCRdb independently ran MiXCR on the PCR reads; one entry per CDR3 protein. The sample lists 45,000 to 55,000 distinct CDR3 sequences; approximately 8.7% were seen once. This clonotype appeared a few times.

The receptor was derived from a male patient between 2 and 10 years old who had a stem cell transplant for chronic granulomatous disease, so the T cells may come from the graft donor. The sample in question was PBMCs, mostly from graft donor cells, obtained 60 days after TCRalphabeta/CD19-depleted stem cell transplant. V and J are TRBV19 and TRBJ2-5, with D hard to call. CDR3 nucleotides: TGTGCCAGTAGTATCGGATCCGGGACCCAGTACTTC. Translated: CASSIGSGTQYF.